This T cell receptor (beta chain) was sequenced for a study of blood T cell repertoires in COVID-19. Study background: Sites across the United States, Italy and Spain contributed samples from acute and convalescent COVID-19. T cells, B-cell-depleted T cells, or PBMCs provided the cDNA or gDNA that served as material.

CDR3 size: 14 residues. Germline V gene data show CDR1 as SEHNR and CDR2 as FQNEAQ (reference sequence). J was trimmed by 6 bases and V by 3 bases; bases with no gene match: 6. Sequenced by immunoSEQ multiplex PCR; TCRdb stores in-frame clones only, minus some. The sample contains some 300,000 clones, roughly 89% of which appear only once. It was during active infection that Seattle patients were enrolled and then longitudinally followed. Specimen: peripheral blood. The gene calls are TRBV7-9 and TRBJ1-2; 8 bases agree with TRBD1. This clonotype was obtained from a woman aged 25 to 39 with COVID-19, enrolled during active disease. CDR3 in DNA: TGTGCCAGCAGCTTTGGGGCAGGGGGCAATGGCTACACCTTC. Translated: CASSFGAGGNGYTF.